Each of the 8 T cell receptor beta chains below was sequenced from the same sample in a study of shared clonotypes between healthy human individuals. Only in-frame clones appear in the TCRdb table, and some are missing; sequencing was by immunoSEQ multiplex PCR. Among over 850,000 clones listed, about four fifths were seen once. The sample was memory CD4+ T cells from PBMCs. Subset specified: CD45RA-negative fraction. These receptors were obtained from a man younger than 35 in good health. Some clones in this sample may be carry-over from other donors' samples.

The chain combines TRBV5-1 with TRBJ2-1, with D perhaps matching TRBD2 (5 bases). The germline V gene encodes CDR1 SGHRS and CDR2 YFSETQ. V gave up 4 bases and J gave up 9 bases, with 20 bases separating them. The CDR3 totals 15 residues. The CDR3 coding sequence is TGCGCCAGCAGCAGCGAGGGCCGGGGAGTAGGTGAGCAGTTCTTC. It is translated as CASSSEGRGVGEQFF.

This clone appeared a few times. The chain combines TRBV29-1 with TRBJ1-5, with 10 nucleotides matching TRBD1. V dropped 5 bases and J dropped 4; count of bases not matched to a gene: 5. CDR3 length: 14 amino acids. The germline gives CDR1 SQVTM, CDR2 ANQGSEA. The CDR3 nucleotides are TGCAGCGTTAGGACAGGGGGGATAAATCAGCCCCAGCATTTT. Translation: CSVRTGGINQPQHF.

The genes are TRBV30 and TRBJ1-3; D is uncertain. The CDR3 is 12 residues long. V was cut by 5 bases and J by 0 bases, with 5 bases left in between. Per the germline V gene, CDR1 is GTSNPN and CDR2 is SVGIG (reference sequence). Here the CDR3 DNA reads TGTGCCTGGGAGAGCTCTGGAAACACCATATATTTT. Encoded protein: CAWESSGNTIYF.

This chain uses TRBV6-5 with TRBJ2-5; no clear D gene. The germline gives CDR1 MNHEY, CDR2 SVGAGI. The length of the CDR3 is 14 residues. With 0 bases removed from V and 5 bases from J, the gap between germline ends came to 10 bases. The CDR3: CASSYSTAYETQYF. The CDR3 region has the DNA TGTGCCAGCAGTTACTCTACCGCCTATGAGACCCAGTACTTC.

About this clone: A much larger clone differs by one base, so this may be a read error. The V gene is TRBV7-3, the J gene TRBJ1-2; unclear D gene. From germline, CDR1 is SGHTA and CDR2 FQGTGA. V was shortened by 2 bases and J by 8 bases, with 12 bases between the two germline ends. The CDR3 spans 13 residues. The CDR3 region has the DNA TGTGCCAGCAGCTTAGATTTCGGGCAGGGCTACACCTTC. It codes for CASSLDFGQGYTF.

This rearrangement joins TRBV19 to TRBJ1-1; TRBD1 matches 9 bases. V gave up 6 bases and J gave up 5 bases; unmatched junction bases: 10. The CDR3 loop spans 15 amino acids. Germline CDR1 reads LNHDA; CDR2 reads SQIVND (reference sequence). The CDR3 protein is CASSSRDRDNTEAFF. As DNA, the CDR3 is TGTGCCAGTAGCTCCCGGGACAGGGACAATACTGAAGCTTTCTTT.

This CDR3 reads CASSIQLAGGTDTQYF. CDR3 coding DNA: TGTGCCAGTAGTATCCAACTAGCGGGAGGGACAGATACGCAGTATTTT. The V and J genes are TRBV19 and TRBJ2-3, with TRBD2 matching over 13 bases. The CDR3 spans 16 residues. With V trimmed by 3 bases and J by 3 bases, 3 bases remained unmatched. The V gene's germline CDR1 is LNHDA and CDR2 SQIVND (reference sequence).

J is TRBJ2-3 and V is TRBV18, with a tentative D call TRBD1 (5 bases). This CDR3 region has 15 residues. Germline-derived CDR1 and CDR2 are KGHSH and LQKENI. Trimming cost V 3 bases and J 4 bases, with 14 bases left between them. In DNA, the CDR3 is TGTGCCAGCTCACCCCAGGCAGGGTCCCCAGATACGCAGTATTTT. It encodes CASSPQAGSPDTQYF.